This T cell receptor beta chain was identified in a study of cytomegalovirus exposure and HLA in healthy donors. This PCR relied on a set of 60 Vbeta primers and 13 Jbeta primers. The protocol was immunoSEQ multiplex PCR, while the TCRdb copy is restricted to in-frame clones and leaves out a portion. The sample features 56,000 or so clones, with 25% to 30% in its top ten. The germline V and J ends were trimmed by 5 bases and 6 bases, with 17 bases remaining between them. The germline V gene encodes CDR1 SGHNT and CDR2 YENEEA. The CDR3 has 15 amino acids. In regard to this clone: The antigen remains unidentified.

The study, taken as a whole, reports: Solely CMV serostatus was available to characterize immune exposure.

The sample consisted of PBMCs. The chain carries TRBV11-3 and TRBJ2-1; D gene unclear. The sequence was obtained from a man aged 40-55 years in good health and CMV-seropositive. For the CDR3, the DNA is TGTGCCAGCAGCCCGACAAGAACACCGTTCAATGAGCAGTTCTTC. It translates to CASSPTRTPFNEQFF.